The 7 T cell receptor beta chains below were found in one sample sequenced in a study of glioma-infiltrating T cells. The iRepertoire nested amplicon-rescue multiplex PCR amplified TCR alpha and beta CDR3s from RNA. Using its own MiXCR run on the multiplex PCR reads, TCRdb lists one record per CDR3 protein. The sample lists about 140,000 distinct CDR3 sequences, roughly two fifths occurring once. Sequences were obtained from glioma tissue, nonneoplastic brain tissue, or PBMCs (not recorded which). The source is a human donor with low-grade glioma or glioblastoma, undergoing nonglioma brain surgery, or in good health (not recorded which).

In nucleotides, the CDR3 is TGCGCCAGCAAGGACCCCGGCGACGAGCAGTTCTTC. Translated, it gives CASKDPGDEQFF. This sequence joins TRBV4-1 and TRBJ2-1; D is uncertain. The CDR3 is 12 amino acids. Trimming pared 7 bases from V and 10 bases from J, leaving 14 bases between. Germline-derived CDR1 and CDR2 are MGHRA and YSYEKL.

The rearrangement joins TRBV10-3 to TRBJ2-7; TRBD2 agrees at 7 bases. CDR3 length: 11 amino acids. Germline V gene lookup returns CDR1 ENHRY and CDR2 SYGVKD. Trimming cost V 8 bases and J 3 bases; bases outside gene matches: 1. As DNA, the CDR3 is TGTGCCATCGCGGGGGACTACGAGCAGTACTTC. Translation gives CAIAGDYEQYF.

This clonotype was seen a handful of times. J is TRBJ2-5 and V is TRBV20-1; tentative D call: TRBD2 (7 bases). Trimming pared 4 bases from V and 2 bases from J, leaving 20 bases between. CDR1 and CDR2 from the germline V gene are DFQATT and SNEGSKA (reference sequence). There are 16 residues in the CDR3. The CDR3 protein is CSAKGDYRDLQETQYF. The CDR3 DNA reads TGCAGTGCTAAGGGGGACTATAGAGACTTACAAGAGACCCAGTACTTC.

With regard to this clonotype: Sequence at one end of the junction differs from germline and may be a read error. The rearrangement joins TRBV11-2 to TRBJ2-5, with 8 bases identical to TRBD1. The germline V gene encodes CDR1 SGHAT and CDR2 FQNNGV. The CDR3 is 14 amino acids. The chain's CDR3 is CASSHDRGQETKYF. Here the CDR3 DNA reads TGTGCCAGCAGCCATGACAGGGGCCAAGAGACCAAGTACTTC.

This clonotype has just one count. The chain employs TRBV19 and TRBJ2-1; D is unresolved. Germline V CDR1 and CDR2: LNHDA, SQIVND (reference sequence). This CDR3 region has 13 residues. Trimming left V 3 bases short and J 7 bases short, with 10 bases between. CDR3 protein: CASSMYVQNEQFF. CDR3 DNA sequence: TGTGCCAGTAGTATGTATGTCCAGAATGAGCAGTTCTTC.

There are a few counts of this clonotype. This sequence joins TRBV6-1 and TRBJ2-3; perhaps TRBD2 as D (5 bases). The CDR3 has 15 residues. V lost 7 bases, J lost 0 bases, and 14 bases lay in between. Germline CDR1 is MNHNS and CDR2 is SASEGT. CDR3 region: CASTEGGSSTDTQYF. The CDR3 DNA reads as TGTGCCAGCACCGAAGGAGGTTCTAGCACAGATACGCAGTATTTT.

The chain is built from TRBV18 and TRBJ1-2, with a weak D call TRBD1 (5 bases). V lost 3 bases, J lost 6 bases, and 11 bases lay in between. Germline loops: CDR1 KGHSH, CDR2 LQKENI. The CDR3 totals 13 residues. The CDR3, as DNA: TGTGCCAGCTCACCGGGGCAGGCACATGGCTACACCTTC. Its protein product is CASSPGQAHGYTF. Based on the CDR3 plus reference TRBV18 and TRBJ1-2, the full variable domain is NAGVMQNPRHLVRRRGQEARLRCSPMKGHSHVYWYRQLPEEGLKFMVYLQKENIIDESGMPKERFSAEFPKEGPSILRIQQVVRGDSAAYFCASSPGQAHGYTFGSGTRLTVV.